This T cell receptor beta chain stems from a study of T cell responses to AZD1222 COVID-19 vaccine. The repertoire was sequenced with immunoSEQ multiplex PCR; TCRdb's copy has only in-frame clones and lacks some. The sample has roughly 28,000 clones, 85% to 95% seen once. This CDR3 spans 14 amino acids. Germline V gene lookup returns CDR1 MDHEN and CDR2 SYDVKM. Trimming took 7 bases from V and 1 from J, leaving 11 bases between them. V gene TRBV28 combines with J gene TRBJ1-3; D call uncertain. This TCR was sampled from an adult in good health. Material: peripheral blood, obtained on day 0 of AZD1222 vaccination. CDR3 loop: CASNPSGSGNTIYF. The DNA for the CDR3 is TGTGCCAGCAATCCGTCGGGGTCTGGAAACACCATATATTTT.